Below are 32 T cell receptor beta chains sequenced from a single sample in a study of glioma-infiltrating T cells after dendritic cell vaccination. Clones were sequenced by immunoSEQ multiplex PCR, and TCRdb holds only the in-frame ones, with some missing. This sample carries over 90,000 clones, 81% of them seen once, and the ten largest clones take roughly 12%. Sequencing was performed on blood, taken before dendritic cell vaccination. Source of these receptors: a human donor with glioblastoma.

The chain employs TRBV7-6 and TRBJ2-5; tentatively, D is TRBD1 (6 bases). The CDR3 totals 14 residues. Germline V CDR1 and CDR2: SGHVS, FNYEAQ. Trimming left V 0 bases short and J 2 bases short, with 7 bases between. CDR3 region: CASSLADSQETQYF. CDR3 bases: TGTGCCAGCAGCTTAGCGGACAGTCAAGAGACCCAGTACTTC.

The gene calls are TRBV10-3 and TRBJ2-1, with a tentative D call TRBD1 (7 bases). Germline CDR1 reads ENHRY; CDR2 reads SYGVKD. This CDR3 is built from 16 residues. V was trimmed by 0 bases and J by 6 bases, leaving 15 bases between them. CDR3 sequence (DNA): TGTGCCATCAGTGAGTCCCCGGAGGGGGCGGGCAATGAGCAGTTCTTC. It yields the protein CAISESPEGAGNEQFF.

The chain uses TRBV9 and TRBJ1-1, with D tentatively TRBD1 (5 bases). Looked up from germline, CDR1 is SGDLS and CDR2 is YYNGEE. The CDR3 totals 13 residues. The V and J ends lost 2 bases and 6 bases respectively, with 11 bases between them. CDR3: CASSVAGLSEAFF. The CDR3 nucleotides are TGTGCCAGCAGCGTGGCAGGGCTATCTGAAGCTTTCTTT. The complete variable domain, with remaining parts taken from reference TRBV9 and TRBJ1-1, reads DSGVTQTPKHLITATGQRVTLRCSPRSGDLSVYWYQQSLDQGLQFLIQYYNGEERAKGNILERFSAQQFPDLHSELNLSSLELGDSALYFCASSVAGLSEAFFGQGTRLTVV.

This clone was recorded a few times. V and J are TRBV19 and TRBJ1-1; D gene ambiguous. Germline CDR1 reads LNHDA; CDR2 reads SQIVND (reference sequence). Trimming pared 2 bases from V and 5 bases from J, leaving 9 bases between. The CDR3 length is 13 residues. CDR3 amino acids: CASSIRGRTEAFF. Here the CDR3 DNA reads TGTGCCAGTAGTATAAGAGGGAGGACTGAAGCTTTCTTT.

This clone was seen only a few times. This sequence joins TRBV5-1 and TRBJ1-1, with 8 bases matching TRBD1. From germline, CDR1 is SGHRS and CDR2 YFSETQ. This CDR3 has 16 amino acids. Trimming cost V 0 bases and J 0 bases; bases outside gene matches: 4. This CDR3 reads CASSLAGTGVNTEAFF. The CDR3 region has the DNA TGCGCCAGCAGCTTGGCCGGGACAGGCGTGAACACTGAAGCTTTCTTT.

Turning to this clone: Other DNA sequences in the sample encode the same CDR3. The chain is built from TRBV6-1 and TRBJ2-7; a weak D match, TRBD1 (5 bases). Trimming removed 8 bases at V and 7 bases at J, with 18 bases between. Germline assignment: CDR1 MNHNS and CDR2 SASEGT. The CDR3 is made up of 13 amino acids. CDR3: CASQFPGIYEQYF. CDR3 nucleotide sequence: TGTGCCAGCCAATTCCCAGGGATCTATGAGCAGTACTTC.

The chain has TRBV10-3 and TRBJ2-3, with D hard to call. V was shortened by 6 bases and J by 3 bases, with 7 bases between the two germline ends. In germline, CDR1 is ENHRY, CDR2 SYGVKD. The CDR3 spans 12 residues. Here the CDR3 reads CAIRPETDTQYF. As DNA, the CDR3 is TGTGCCATCAGGCCTGAGACAGATACGCAGTATTTT.

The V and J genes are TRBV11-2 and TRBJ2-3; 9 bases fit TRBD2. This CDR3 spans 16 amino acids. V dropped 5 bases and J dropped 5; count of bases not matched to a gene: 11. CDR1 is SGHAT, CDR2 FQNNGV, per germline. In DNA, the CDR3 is TGTGCCAGCAGCCCCCGCAGCGGGGGGAATGAAGATACGCAGTATTTT. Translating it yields CASSPRSGGNEDTQYF.

This CDR3 is CASSIQETPLHF. The CDR3 DNA follows: TGTGCCAGTAGTATACAGGAAACACCCCTCCACTTT. The chain links TRBV19 to TRBJ1-6; D uncertain. With 2 bases removed from V and 11 bases from J, the gap between germline ends came to 7 bases. CDR3 length: 12 residues. Germline values: CDR1 LNHDA, CDR2 SQIVND (reference sequence).

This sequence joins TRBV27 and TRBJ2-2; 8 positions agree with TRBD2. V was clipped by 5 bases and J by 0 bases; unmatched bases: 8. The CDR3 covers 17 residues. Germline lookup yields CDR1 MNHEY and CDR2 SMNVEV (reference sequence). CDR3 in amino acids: CASSPDPTSANTGELFF. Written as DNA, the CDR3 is TGTGCCAGCAGTCCCGACCCGACTAGCGCGAACACCGGGGAGCTGTTTTTT.

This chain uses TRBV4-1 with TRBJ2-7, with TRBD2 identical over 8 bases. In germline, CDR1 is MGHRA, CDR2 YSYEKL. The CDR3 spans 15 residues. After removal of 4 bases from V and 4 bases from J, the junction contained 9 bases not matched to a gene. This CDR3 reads CASSLRGGGTYEQYF. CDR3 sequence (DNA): TGCGCCAGCAGCCTACGTGGCGGGGGGACTTACGAGCAGTACTTC.

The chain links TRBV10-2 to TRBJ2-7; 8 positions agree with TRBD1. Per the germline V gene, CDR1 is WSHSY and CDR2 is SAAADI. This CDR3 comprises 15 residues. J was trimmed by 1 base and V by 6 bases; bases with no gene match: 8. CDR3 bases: TGCGCCAGCAGGCTGGACAGGGAAATATCCTACGAGCAGTACTTC. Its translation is CASRLDREISYEQYF.

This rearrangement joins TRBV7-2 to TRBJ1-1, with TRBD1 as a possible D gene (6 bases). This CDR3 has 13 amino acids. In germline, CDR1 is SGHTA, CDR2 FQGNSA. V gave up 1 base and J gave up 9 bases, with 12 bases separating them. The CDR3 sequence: CASSLDPDSQAFF. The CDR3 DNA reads TGTGCCAGCAGCTTAGACCCGGACAGTCAAGCTTTCTTT.

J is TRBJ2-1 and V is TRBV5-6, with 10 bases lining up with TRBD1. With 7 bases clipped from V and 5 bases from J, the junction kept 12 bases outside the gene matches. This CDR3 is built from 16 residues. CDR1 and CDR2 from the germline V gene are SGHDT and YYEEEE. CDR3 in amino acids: CASFLRGTGVHNEQFF. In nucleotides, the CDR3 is TGTGCCAGCTTCCTTAGGGGGACAGGGGTGCACAATGAGCAGTTCTTC. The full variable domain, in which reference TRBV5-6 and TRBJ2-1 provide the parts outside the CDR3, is DAGVTQSPTHLIKTRGQQVTLRCSPKSGHDTVSWYQQALGQGPQFIFQYYEEEERQRGNFPDRFSGHQFPNYSSELNVNALLLGDSALYLCASFLRGTGVHNEQFFGPGTRLTVL.

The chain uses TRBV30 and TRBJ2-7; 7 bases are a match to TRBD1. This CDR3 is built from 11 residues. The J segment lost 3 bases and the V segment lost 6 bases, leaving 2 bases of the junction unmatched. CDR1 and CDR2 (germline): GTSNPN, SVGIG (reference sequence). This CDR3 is CACWDSYEQYF. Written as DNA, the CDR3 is TGTGCCTGTTGGGACAGCTACGAGCAGTACTTC.

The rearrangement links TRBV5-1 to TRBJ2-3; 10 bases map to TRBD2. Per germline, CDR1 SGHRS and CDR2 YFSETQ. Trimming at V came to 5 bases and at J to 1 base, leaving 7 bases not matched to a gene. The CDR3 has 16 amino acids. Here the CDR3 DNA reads TGCGCCAGCAGTTCGACGAGCGGGGGGGGCACAGATACGCAGTATTTT. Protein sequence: CASSSTSGGGTDTQYF. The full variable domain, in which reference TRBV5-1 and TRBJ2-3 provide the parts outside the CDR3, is KAGVTQTPRYLIKTRGQQVTLSCSPISGHRSVSWYQQTPGQGLQFLFEYFSETQRNKGNFPGRFSGRQFSNSRSEMNVSTLELGDSALYLCASSSTSGGGTDTQYFGPGTRLTVL.

The CDR3 is CASSLGGSGVEQYF. CDR3 nucleotides: TGTGCCAGCAGCTTAGGAGGGTCAGGGGTCGAGCAGTACTTC. The chain recombines TRBV7-2 with TRBJ2-7; a possible D gene is TRBD1 (6 bases). The CDR3 is 14 amino acids. Trimming left V 1 base short and J 6 bases short, with 13 bases between. In germline, CDR1 is SGHTA, CDR2 FQGNSA. The entire variable domain, with the rest obtained from reference TRBV7-2 and TRBJ2-7, is as follows: GAGVSQSPSNKVTEKGKDVELRCDPISGHTALYWYRQSLGQGLEFLIYFQGNSAPDKSGLPSDRFSAERTGGSVSTLTIQRTQQEDSAVYLCASSLGGSGVEQYFGPGTRLTVT.

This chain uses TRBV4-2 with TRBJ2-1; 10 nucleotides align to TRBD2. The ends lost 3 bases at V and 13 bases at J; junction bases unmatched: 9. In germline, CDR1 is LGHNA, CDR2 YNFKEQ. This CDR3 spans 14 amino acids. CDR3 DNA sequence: TGTGCCAGCAGCCATTACCAAGCGGGGGGGCTACAGTTCTTC. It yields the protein CASSHYQAGGLQFF.

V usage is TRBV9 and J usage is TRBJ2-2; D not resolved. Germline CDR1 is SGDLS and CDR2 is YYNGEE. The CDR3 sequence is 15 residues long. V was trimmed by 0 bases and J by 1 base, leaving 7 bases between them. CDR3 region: CASSVASGNTGELFF. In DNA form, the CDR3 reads TGTGCCAGCAGCGTAGCTTCCGGGAACACCGGGGAGCTGTTTTTT.

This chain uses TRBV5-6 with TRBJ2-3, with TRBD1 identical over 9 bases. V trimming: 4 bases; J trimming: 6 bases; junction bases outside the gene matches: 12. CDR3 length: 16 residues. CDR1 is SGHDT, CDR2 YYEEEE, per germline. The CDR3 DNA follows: TGTGCCAGCAGCCGGGACAGGGAAGGTCTTGGTGATACGCAGTATTTT. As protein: CASSRDREGLGDTQYF.

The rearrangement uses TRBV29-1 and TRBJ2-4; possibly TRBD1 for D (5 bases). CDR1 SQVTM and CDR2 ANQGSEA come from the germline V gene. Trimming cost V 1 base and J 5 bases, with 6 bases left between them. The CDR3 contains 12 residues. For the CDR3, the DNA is TGCAGCGTTGAAGGCAGGGAAAACATTCAGTACTTC. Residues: CSVEGRENIQYF.

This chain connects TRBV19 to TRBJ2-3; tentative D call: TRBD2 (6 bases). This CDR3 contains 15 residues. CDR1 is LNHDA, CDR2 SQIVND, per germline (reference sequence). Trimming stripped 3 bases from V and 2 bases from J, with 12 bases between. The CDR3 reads CASSIGRLVTDTQYF. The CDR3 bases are TGTGCCAGTAGTATCGGACGACTAGTCACAGATACGCAGTATTTT.

CDR3 in DNA: TGTGCCAGCAGCCTAGCAATGACTTACTCCTACGAGCAGTACTTC. This translates into CASSLAMTYSYEQYF. J is TRBJ2-7 and V is TRBV11-3; weak D call: TRBD2 (5 bases). Looked up from germline, CDR1 is SGHNT and CDR2 is YENEEA. This CDR3 contains 15 residues. Trimming took off 5 bases at V and 0 bases at J, with 14 bases between the two ends.

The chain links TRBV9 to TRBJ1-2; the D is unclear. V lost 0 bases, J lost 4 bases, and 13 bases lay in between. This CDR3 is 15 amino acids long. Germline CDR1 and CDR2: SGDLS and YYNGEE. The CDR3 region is CASSVEGGYGYGYTF. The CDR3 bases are TGTGCCAGCAGCGTAGAAGGCGGGTACGGCTATGGCTACACCTTC.

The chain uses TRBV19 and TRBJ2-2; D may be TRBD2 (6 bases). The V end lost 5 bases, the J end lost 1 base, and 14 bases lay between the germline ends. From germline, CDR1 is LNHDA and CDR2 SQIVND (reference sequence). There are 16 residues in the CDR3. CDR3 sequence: CASSPRLVKNTGELFF. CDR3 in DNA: TGTGCCAGTAGTCCACGACTAGTTAAGAACACCGGGGAGCTGTTTTTT.

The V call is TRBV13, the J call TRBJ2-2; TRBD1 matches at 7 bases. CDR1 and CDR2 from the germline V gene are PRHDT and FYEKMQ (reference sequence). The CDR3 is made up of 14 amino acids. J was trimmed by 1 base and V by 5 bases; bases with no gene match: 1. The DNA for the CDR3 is TGTGCCAGCAGCCGGACAGGGAACACCGGGGAGCTGTTTTTT. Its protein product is CASSRTGNTGELFF. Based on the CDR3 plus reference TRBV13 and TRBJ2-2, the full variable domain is AAGVIQSPRHLIKEKRETATLKCYPIPRHDTVYWYQQGPGQDPQFLISFYEKMQSDKGSIPDRFSAQQFSDYHSELNMSSLELGDSALYFCASSRTGNTGELFFGEGSRLTVL.

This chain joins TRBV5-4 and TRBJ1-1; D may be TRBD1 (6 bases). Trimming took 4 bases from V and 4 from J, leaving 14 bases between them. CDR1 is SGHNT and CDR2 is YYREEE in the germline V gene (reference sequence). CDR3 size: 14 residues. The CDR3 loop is CASSAPDSSTEAFF. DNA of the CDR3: TGTGCCAGCAGCGCCCCGGACAGTAGCACTGAAGCTTTCTTT. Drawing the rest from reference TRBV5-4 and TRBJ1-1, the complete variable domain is ETGVTQSPTHLIKTRGQQVTLRCSSQSGHNTVSWYQQALGQGPQFIFQYYREEENGRGNFPPRFSGLQFPNYSSELNVNALELDDSALYLCASSAPDSSTEAFFGQGTRLTVV.

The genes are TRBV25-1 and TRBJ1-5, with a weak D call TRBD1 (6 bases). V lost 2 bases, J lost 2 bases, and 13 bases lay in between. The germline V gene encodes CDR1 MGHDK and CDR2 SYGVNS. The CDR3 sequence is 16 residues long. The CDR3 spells CASSEPGGQGNQPQHF. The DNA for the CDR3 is TGTGCCAGCAGTGAACCGGGGGGCCAAGGCAATCAGCCCCAGCATTTT.

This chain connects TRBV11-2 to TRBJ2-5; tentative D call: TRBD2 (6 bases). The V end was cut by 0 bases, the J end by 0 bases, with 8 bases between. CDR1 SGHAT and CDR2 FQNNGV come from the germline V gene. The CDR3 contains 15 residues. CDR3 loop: CASSLESGDQETQYF. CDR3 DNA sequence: TGTGCCAGCAGCTTAGAATCGGGGGACCAAGAGACCCAGTACTTC.

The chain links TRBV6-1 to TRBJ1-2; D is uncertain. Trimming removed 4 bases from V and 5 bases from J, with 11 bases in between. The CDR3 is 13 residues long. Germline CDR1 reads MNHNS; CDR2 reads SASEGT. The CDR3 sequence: CASSVQALYGYTF. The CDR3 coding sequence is TGTGCCAGCAGTGTCCAGGCTCTGTATGGCTACACCTTC.

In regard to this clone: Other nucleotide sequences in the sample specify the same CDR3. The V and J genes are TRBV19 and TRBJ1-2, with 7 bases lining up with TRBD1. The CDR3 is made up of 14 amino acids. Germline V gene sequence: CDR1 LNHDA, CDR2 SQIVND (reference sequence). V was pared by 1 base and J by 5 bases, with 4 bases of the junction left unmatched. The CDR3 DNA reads TGTGCCAGTAGTATAGGCACAGGGGATTATGGCTACACCTTC. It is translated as CASSIGTGDYGYTF.

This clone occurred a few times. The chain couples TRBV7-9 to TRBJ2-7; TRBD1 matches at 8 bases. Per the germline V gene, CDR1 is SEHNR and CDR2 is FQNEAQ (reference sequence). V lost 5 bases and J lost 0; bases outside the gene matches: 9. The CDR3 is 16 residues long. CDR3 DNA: TGTGCCAGCAGCGGTGGGACAGGCTTCGACTCCTACGAGCAGTACTTC. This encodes CASSGGTGFDSYEQYF. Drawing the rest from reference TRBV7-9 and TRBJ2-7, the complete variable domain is DTGVSQNPRHKITKRGQNVTFRCDPISEHNRLYWYRQTLGQGPEFLTYFQNEAQLEKSRLLSDRFSAERPKGSFSTLEIQRTEQGDSAMYLCASSGGTGFDSYEQYFGPGTRLTVT.